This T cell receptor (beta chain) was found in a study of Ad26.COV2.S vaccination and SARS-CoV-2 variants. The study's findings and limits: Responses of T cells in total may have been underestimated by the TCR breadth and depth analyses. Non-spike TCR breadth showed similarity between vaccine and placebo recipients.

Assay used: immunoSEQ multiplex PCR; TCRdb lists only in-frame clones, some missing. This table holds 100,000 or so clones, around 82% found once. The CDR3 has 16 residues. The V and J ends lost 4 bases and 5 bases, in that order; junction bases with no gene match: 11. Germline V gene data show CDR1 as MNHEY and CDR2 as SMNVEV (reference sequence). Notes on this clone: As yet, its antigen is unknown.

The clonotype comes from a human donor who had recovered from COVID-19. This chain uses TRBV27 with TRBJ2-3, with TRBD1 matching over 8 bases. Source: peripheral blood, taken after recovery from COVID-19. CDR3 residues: CASSSSGTGGRDTQYF. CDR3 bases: TGTGCCAGCAGTTCCTCCGGGACAGGAGGACGAGATACGCAGTATTTT.